What follows describes a single T cell receptor beta chain. Its antigen is currently unknown. This sample is drawn from a study of shared clonotypes between healthy human individuals. Study-wide findings and caveats: Clonotypes not shared had lower generation probabilities than those common to all four donors.

Trimming took 4 bases from V and 2 from J, leaving 19 bases between them. The CDR3 is 17 amino acids. The germline V gene encodes CDR1 MNHNS and CDR2 SASEGT. The assay was immunoSEQ multiplex PCR, and TCRdb's table has in-frame clones only and misses some. The sample lists a few million clones; around 92% were seen once. The chain is built from TRBV6-1 and TRBJ2-3, with D perhaps matching TRBD1 or TRBD2 (6 bases each). The TCR sequence derives from a man aged 18 to 30 in good health. Some clones in this sample may be carry-over from other donors' samples. The sequencing sample was made of naive CD4+ T cells from PBMCs. Described subset: CD45RA+ positively selected. The CDR3 reads CASSGRAGTRITDTQYF. DNA of the CDR3: TGTGCCAGCAGTGGCCGGGCGGGGACACGGATCACAGATACGCAGTATTTT.